This TCR beta chain appears in the sequencing data of a study of CD8+CD57+ T cells in acquired aplastic anemia. The CDR3 has 18 residues. With 0 bases clipped from V and 2 bases from J, the junction kept 13 bases outside the gene matches. Germline assignment: CDR1 DFQATT and CDR2 SNEGSKA (reference sequence). All patients picked for sequencing had shown, by flow cytometry, an expansion of CD8+CD57+ cells. Severe acquired aplastic anemia was present in every patient. Genomic DNA constituted the template upon which TCR beta VDJ and CDR3 profiling was performed. TCRdb re-analysed the reads in MiXCR, keeping a single row per CDR3 protein. The sample shows hundreds of thousands of distinct CDR3 sequences, approximately 33% of them seen only once. General study findings and limits: Controls did not differ significantly from patients in CD8+ Simpson's diversity.

With respect to this clonotype: As yet, its antigen is unknown.

The sequence was obtained from a human donor with aplastic anemia. Sample: sorted CD4+, CD8+, or CD8+CD57+ T cells (not recorded which) from PBMCs. V is TRBV20-1 and J is TRBJ2-7, with TRBD2 matching 10 bases. The CDR3 spells CSARDRGPAGGVTYEQYF. The CDR3 DNA is TGCAGTGCTAGAGATCGTGGACCAGCGGGAGGGGTAACCTACGAGCAGTACTTC.